In this sample, the clone carrying this T cell receptor beta chain turned up once. Antigen specificity is unknown. The CDR3 has 14 residues. V gave up 0 bases and J gave up 9 bases, with 15 bases separating them. Germline-derived CDR1 and CDR2 are DFQATT and SNEGSKA (reference sequence). This record comes from a study of CD8 T cells in Susac syndrome. Reverse transcription of roughly 0.45 to 1 ug RNA used random hexamers. TCRdb reprocessed the immunoSEQ multiplex PCR reads via MiXCR and lists one record per CDR3 protein. The sample includes 75,000 to 95,000 distinct CDR3 sequences, approximately 93% seen only once; the top ten take less than 0.6%. The study, taken as a whole, reports: Susac-specific public clones found in total CD8+ repertoires numbered more than 15, and those in CD8+ TEMRA repertoires numbered five. Individuals included in the TCR sequencing and HLA analysis were acknowledged by the study to be relatively few in number.

The chain combines TRBV20-1 with TRBJ1-5; D perhaps matches TRBD1 (5 bases). The sequence derives from a human donor with Susac syndrome. Sequenced sample: CD8+ T cells from PBMCs. In DNA form, the CDR3 reads TGCAGTGCTAGAGATAGAAGTATTAGGGGGCCCCAGCATTTT. Translating it yields CSARDRSIRGPQHF.